This note documents a single T cell receptor (beta chain) sequence. Its antigen remains unidentified. It has no much larger one-base neighbor in the sample; base qualities were not kept. These data originate in a study of CD8 T cells in Susac syndrome (dated by TCRdb to 2018 to 2020). Regarding the complete study: Whether CD8+ T cell activation and differentiation in Susac syndrome was antigen driven was tested using repertoire sequencing.

Trimming at the junction amounts to 1 base on V and 14 bases on J, and the germline ends lie 10 bases apart. The germline V gene encodes CDR1 KGHDR and CDR2 SFDVKD. Including the terminal cysteine and phenylalanine, the CDR3 comprises 12 residues. Only the CDR3 part of the read is kept: 36 bases, read in frame from the first base. High-throughput TCR beta sequencing profiled peripheral blood CD8+ and CD4+ T cells from healthy donors, Susac syndrome patients and multiple sclerosis patients. Healthy donors were included as age- and sex-matched controls. Bulk CD8+ and CD4+ T cells were purified by magnetic negative isolation, while CD8+ TEMRA cells were enriched using FACS. Blood was drawn into EDTA tubes, processed within 24 hours, and PBMCs were isolated by density gradient centrifugation. PBMCs intended for TCR sequencing were cryopreserved in liquid nitrogen and thawed later in a water bath at 37 degrees C. A purity of at least 90% was achieved for sorted or isolated CD4+, CD8+ and CD8+ TEMRA cells.

The study at large found these results: The number of individuals in the TCR sequencing and HLA analysis was acknowledged as relatively small.

RNA was extracted using the RNeasy kit, and 0.5 to 1 microgram was reverse transcribed with random hexamers. TCR beta CDR3 regions were amplified with the immunoSEQ multiplex PCR assay covering 54 Vbeta and 13 Jbeta segments. Bias from PCR amplification was corrected by using a synthetic template baseline for primer optimization and for computational correction. As for how the authors treated the data: Only productive sequences were kept, with reads annotated to V, D and J genes according to IMGT and analyzed in immunoSEQ Analyzer. To calculate clonality, Shannon entropy was normalized by log2 of the number of productive unique sequences and then subtracted from one. For each patient and control, public and private clones were evaluated among the 100 most prevalent clones. Susac-specific clones were defined as absent from healthy and MS cohorts, about 1,100 published viral clones and other ImmuneACCESS disease sequences. TCRdb reworked the public reads: Q25 trimming with fastp, MiXCR clone assembly, productive beta chains retained. Rows matching on CDR3 protein sequence are summarized as one entry with the most common DNA and genes. The V and J calls were not made by the authors but by TCRdb's processing. This sample comprises approximately 170,000 distinct CDR3 sequences, roughly 94% of them detected only once. In total, the top ten clones hold around 0.08% of the sample.

The sequenced sample consisted of CD4+ T cells from PBMCs. The chain couples TRBV24-1 to TRBJ2-2, with the D gene not confidently named. This sequence was found in a human donor in good health. This receptor carries the CDR3 CATSDLGRKLFF. The nucleotide sequence reads TGTGCCACCAGTGATTTAGGCAGGAAACTGTTTTTT.